The source of this T cell receptor beta chain is a study of blood T cell repertoires in COVID-19. Study-level information: Spain, Italy and the United States supplied samples that represented acute and convalescent COVID-19. PBMCs, B-cell-depleted T cells, or T cells provided the cDNA or gDNA that made up the material.

Methods used by the authors: Nucleated cell counts were estimated from reference gene primer amplification. Sequenced by immunoSEQ multiplex PCR; TCRdb stores in-frame clones only, minus some. That table supplies the V and J calls and clone size; D and trimming were determined from the DNA. The sample has roughly 190,000 clones, around 86% seen once. Germline CDR1 is SGHVS and CDR2 is FNYEAQ. V dropped 7 bases and J dropped 6; count of bases not matched to a gene: 14. The CDR3 spans 16 residues. This TCR derives from a woman of 80 years or more in a cohort sampled during active or convalescent COVID-19. This sequence joins TRBV7-6 and TRBJ2-5; TRBD1 matches 10 bases. Source material: peripheral blood. The CDR3 protein is CASTLGQGQLDQTQYF. As DNA, the CDR3 is TGTGCCAGCACATTGGGACAGGGGCAACTTGACCAGACCCAGTACTTC.